A few counts support the clone carrying this T cell receptor beta chain. What it recognizes is unknown. V was shortened by 1 base and J by 1 base, with 7 bases between the two germline ends. The CDR3 is 15 amino acids. Germline V gives CDR1 SGHVS, CDR2 FQNEAQ. This entry belongs to a study of response to subunit inactivated influenza vaccine. Study-wide results and limits: Authors suggested that a seasonal influenza vaccination recruits few new T cells each time.

TCRdb itself ran the RT-PCR reads through MiXCR, one entry per CDR3 protein. The data hold about 500,000 distinct CDR3 sequences, with approximately 15% observed a single time. The TCR originated in a man aged 50 to 75 who received an inactivated influenza vaccine. This chain uses TRBV7-8 with TRBJ2-2; perhaps D is TRBD1 or TRBD2 (5 bases each). The material was CD4+ T cells sorted from PBMCs, obtained around 25 months after vaccination. CDR3 nucleotide sequence: TGTGCCAGCAGCTTAGAGAGGGGGAACACCGGGGAGCTGTTTTTT. It codes for CASSLERGNTGELFF.